This TCR beta chain came from a study of T cell responses to AZD1222 COVID-19 vaccine. Study-wide context: Whether given at about 4 or about 12 weeks, second doses were pooled.

General study findings and limits: Sampling that yielded the repertoires occurred only after the peak T cell response. Baseline seropositives among AZD1222 recipients totaled only 5 to 7.

Assay used: immunoSEQ multiplex PCR; TCRdb lists only in-frame clones, some missing. This table holds 100,000 to 150,000 clones, about 89% found once. Details on this clone: The antigen is undetermined.

The sequence was obtained from an adult in good health. Sample: peripheral blood, taken on day 0 of AZD1222 vaccination.

The CDR3 nucleotides read TGCGCCAGCAGCTTGGCTGCGGGCTCTGGGGCCAACGTCCTGACTTTC. Protein sequence: CASSLAAGSGANVLTF. This chain links TRBV5-1 with TRBJ2-6, with D maybe TRBD2 (5 bases). The CDR3 has 16 residues. V lost 0 bases to trimming and J lost 0 bases, with 7 bases between them. CDR1 and CDR2 from the germline V gene are SGHRS and YFSETQ.